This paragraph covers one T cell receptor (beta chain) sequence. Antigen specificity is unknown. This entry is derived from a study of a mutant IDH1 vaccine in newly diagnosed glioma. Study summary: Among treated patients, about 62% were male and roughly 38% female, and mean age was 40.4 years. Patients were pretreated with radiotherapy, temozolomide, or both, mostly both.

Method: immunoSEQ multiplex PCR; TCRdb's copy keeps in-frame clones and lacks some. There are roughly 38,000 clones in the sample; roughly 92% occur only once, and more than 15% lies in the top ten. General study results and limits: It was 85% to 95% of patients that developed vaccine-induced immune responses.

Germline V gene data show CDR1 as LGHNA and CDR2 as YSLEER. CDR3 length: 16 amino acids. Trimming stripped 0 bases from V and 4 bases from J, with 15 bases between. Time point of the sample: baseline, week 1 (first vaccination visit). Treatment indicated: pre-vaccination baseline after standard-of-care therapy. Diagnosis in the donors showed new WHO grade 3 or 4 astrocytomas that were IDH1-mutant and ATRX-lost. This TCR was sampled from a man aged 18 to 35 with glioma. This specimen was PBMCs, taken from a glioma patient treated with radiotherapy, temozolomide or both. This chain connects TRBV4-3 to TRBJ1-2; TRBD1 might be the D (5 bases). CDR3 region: CASSQDLRGFVYGYTF. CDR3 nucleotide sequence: TGCGCCAGCAGCCAAGATCTAAGGGGTTTTGTCTATGGCTACACCTTC.